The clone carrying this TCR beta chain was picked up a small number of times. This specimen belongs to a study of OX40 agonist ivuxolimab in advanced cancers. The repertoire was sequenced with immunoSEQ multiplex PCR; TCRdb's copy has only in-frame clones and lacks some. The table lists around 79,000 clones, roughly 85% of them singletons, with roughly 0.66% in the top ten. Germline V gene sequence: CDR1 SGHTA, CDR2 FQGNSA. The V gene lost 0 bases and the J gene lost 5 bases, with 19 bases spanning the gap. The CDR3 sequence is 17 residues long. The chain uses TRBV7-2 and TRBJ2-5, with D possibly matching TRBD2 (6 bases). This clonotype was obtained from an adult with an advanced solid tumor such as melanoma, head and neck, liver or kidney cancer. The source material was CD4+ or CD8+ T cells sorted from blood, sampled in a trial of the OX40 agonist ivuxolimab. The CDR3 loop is CASSLANSLAGSETQYF. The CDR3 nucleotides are TGTGCCAGCAGCTTAGCAAACAGCTTGGCGGGGAGTGAGACCCAGTACTTC. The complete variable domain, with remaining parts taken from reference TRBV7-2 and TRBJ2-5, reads GAGVSQSPSNKVTEKGKDVELRCDPISGHTALYWYRQSLGQGLEFLIYFQGNSAPDKSGLPSDRFSAERTGGSVSTLTIQRTQQEDSAVYLCASSLANSLAGSETQYFGPGTRLLVL.